The T cell receptor beta chain described here comes from a study of blood T cell repertoires in COVID-19. CDR3 size: 11 residues. The study counted Cohort 3 donors as recovered given two negative PCRs, clearance, or symptom resolution. Repertoires were generated with immunoSEQ multiplex PCR, while TCRdb's copy carries only in-frame clones and drops some. Altogether 250,000 to 300,000 clones are present, 88% being singletons, with the ten largest covering just under 1%. The clonotype was recovered from a woman aged 25 to 39 who had recovered from COVID-19. The specimen was PBMCs or T cells enriched from blood (not recorded which). V and J are TRBV12-1 and TRBJ2-1; TRBD2, as called in the table, went unchecked against the DNA. TRBV12-1 is given as a pseudogene. The CDR3 is CASSFGEEQFF. The CDR3 DNA reads as TGTGCCAGCAGCTTTGGAGAGGAGCAGTTCTTC.